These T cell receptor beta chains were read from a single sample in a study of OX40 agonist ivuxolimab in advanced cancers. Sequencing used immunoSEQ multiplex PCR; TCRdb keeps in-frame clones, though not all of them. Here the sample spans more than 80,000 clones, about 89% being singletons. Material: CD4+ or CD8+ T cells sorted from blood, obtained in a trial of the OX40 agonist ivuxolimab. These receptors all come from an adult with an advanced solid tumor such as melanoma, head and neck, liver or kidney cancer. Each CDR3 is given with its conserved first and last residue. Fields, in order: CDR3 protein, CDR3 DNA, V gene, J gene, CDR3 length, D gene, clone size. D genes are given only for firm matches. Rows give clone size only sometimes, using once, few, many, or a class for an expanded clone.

CDR3 protein: CASSYSHRGHEQYF; CDR3 DNA: TGTGCCAGCAGTTACTCCCACAGGGGCCACGAGCAGTACTTC; V gene: TRBV6-6; J gene: TRBJ2-7; CDR3 length: 14; D gene: TRBD1; clone size: -
CDR3 protein: CASTSGIPPEQFF; CDR3 DNA: TGTGCCAGCACAAGCGGGATCCCCCCTGAGCAGTTCTTC; V gene: TRBV28; J gene: TRBJ2-1; CDR3 length: 13; D gene: TRBD2; clone size: once
CDR3 protein: CASSLESVGRGTDTQYF; CDR3 DNA: TGTGCCAGCAGCTTAGAATCTGTGGGCAGGGGCACAGATACGCAGTATTTT; V gene: TRBV13; J gene: TRBJ2-3; CDR3 length: 17; D gene: -; clone size: -
CDR3 protein: CASSNTSGRIGWTQYF; CDR3 DNA: TGTGCCAGCAGCAATACTAGCGGGAGGATAGGTTGGACGCAGTATTTT; V gene: TRBV7-8; J gene: TRBJ2-3; CDR3 length: 16; D gene: TRBD2; clone size: -
CDR3 protein: CASSEAGGLHQPQHF; CDR3 DNA: TGTGCCAGCAGTGAAGCTGGCGGGTTACATCAGCCCCAGCATTTT; V gene: TRBV6-1; J gene: TRBJ1-5; CDR3 length: 15; D gene: -; clone size: -
CDR3 protein: CASSQEMLGEQYF; CDR3 DNA: TGTGCCAGCAGCCAAGAGATGCTAGGCGAGCAGTACTTC; V gene: TRBV11-2; J gene: TRBJ2-7; CDR3 length: 13; D gene: -; clone size: -
CDR3 protein: CASSLRGLARTDTQYF; CDR3 DNA: TGTGCCAGCAGCCTAAGAGGACTAGCACGCACAGATACGCAGTATTTT; V gene: TRBV9; J gene: TRBJ2-3; CDR3 length: 16; D gene: TRBD2; clone size: -
CDR3 protein: CASSLRGDNTEAFF; CDR3 DNA: TGTGCCAGCAGCCTAAGAGGGGATAACACTGAAGCTTTCTTT; V gene: TRBV2; J gene: TRBJ1-1; CDR3 length: 14; D gene: -; clone size: -
CDR3 protein: CASSLTNTEAFF; CDR3 DNA: TGTGCCAGCAGCCTCACGAACACTGAAGCTTTCTTT; V gene: TRBV7-2; J gene: TRBJ1-1; CDR3 length: 12; D gene: -; clone size: -
CDR3 protein: CASSQNTEQFF; CDR3 DNA: TGTGCCAGCAGTCAAAATACTGAGCAGTTCTTC; V gene: TRBV28; J gene: TRBJ2-1; CDR3 length: 11; D gene: -; clone size: -
CDR3 protein: CASTGGADYYGYTF; CDR3 DNA: TGTGCCAGCACCGGGGGGGCGGATTACTATGGCTACACCTTC; V gene: TRBV9; J gene: TRBJ1-2; CDR3 length: 14; D gene: -; clone size: -
CDR3 protein: CASRPARVSYSNQPQHF; CDR3 DNA: TGTGCCAGCAGACCAGCCAGGGTCTCATATAGCAATCAGCCCCAGCATTTT; V gene: TRBV27; J gene: TRBJ1-5; CDR3 length: 17; D gene: -; clone size: -
CDR3 protein: CASSIVGPSVSKNIQYF; CDR3 DNA: TGTGCCAGTAGTATAGTGGGGCCTAGCGTTTCCAAAAACATTCAGTACTTC; V gene: TRBV19; J gene: TRBJ2-4; CDR3 length: 17; D gene: -; clone size: -
CDR3 protein: CASGRRLAGGTDTQYF; CDR3 DNA: TGTGCTAGTGGCCGCCGACTAGCGGGAGGGACAGATACGCAGTATTTT; V gene: TRBV12-5; J gene: TRBJ2-3; CDR3 length: 16; D gene: TRBD2; clone size: -
CDR3 protein: CASSLIRGEDYGYTF; CDR3 DNA: TGTGCCAGCAGCTTAATCCGAGGGGAGGACTATGGCTACACCTTC; V gene: TRBV5-5; J gene: TRBJ1-2; CDR3 length: 15; D gene: -; clone size: -
CDR3 protein: CASSLVGTGTYEQYF; CDR3 DNA: TGTGCCAGCAGCTTAGTAGGGACAGGGACCTACGAGCAGTACTTC; V gene: TRBV7-2; J gene: TRBJ2-7; CDR3 length: 15; D gene: TRBD1; clone size: -
CDR3 protein: CSAIYAGAWHF; CDR3 DNA: TGCAGTGCTATTTACGCCGGGGCATGGCATTTT; V gene: TRBV20-1; J gene: TRBJ1-5; CDR3 length: 11; D gene: -; clone size: once
CDR3 protein: CASSNLGANGYTF; CDR3 DNA: TGTGCCAGCAGTAATCTGGGGGCTAATGGCTACACCTTC; V gene: TRBV25-1; J gene: TRBJ1-2; CDR3 length: 13; D gene: -; clone size: -
CDR3 protein: CASSQGVQNTEAFF; CDR3 DNA: TGCGCCAGCAGCCAGGGGGTCCAGAACACTGAAGCTTTCTTT; V gene: TRBV4-3; J gene: TRBJ1-1; CDR3 length: 14; D gene: -; clone size: -
CDR3 protein: CASSYSQEQFF; CDR3 DNA: TGTGCCAGCAGTTACTCTCAGGAGCAGTTCTTC; V gene: TRBV6-5; J gene: TRBJ2-1; CDR3 length: 11; D gene: -; clone size: -
CDR3 protein: CASSLSRGTLYNEQFF; CDR3 DNA: TGTGCCAGCAGTTTATCGCGGGGGACGCTGTACAATGAGCAGTTCTTC; V gene: TRBV27; J gene: TRBJ2-1; CDR3 length: 16; D gene: TRBD2; clone size: -
CDR3 protein: CASSPSGGAYNEQFF; CDR3 DNA: TGTGCCAGCAGCCCGAGCGGGGGGGCTTACAATGAGCAGTTCTTC; V gene: TRBV6-6; J gene: TRBJ2-1; CDR3 length: 15; D gene: TRBD2; clone size: -
CDR3 protein: CASSHNEQFF; CDR3 DNA: TGCGCCAGCAGCCATAATGAGCAGTTCTTC; V gene: TRBV4-1; J gene: TRBJ2-1; CDR3 length: 10; D gene: -; clone size: -
CDR3 protein: CASSQDPFGEDTEAFF; CDR3 DNA: TGTGCCAGCAGCCAAGATCCGTTTGGCGAGGACACTGAAGCTTTCTTT; V gene: TRBV14; J gene: TRBJ1-1; CDR3 length: 16; D gene: -; clone size: -
CDR3 protein: CASSYLDNLQPQHF; CDR3 DNA: TGTGCCAGCAGTTACCTTGACAACCTCCAGCCCCAGCATTTT; V gene: TRBV6-6; J gene: TRBJ1-5; CDR3 length: 14; D gene: -; clone size: -
CDR3 protein: CASSSQYTDTQYF; CDR3 DNA: TGTGCCAGCAGTTCACAGTACACAGATACGCAGTATTTT; V gene: TRBV28; J gene: TRBJ2-3; CDR3 length: 13; D gene: -; clone size: -
CDR3 protein: CASSESTGKDTEAFF; CDR3 DNA: TGTGCCAGCAGTGAAAGCACAGGGAAAGACACTGAAGCTTTCTTT; V gene: TRBV6-1; J gene: TRBJ1-1; CDR3 length: 15; D gene: -; clone size: -
CDR3 protein: CASTVSNTGELFF; CDR3 DNA: TGTGCCAGTACCGTTTCCAACACCGGGGAGCTGTTTTTT; V gene: TRBV19; J gene: TRBJ2-2; CDR3 length: 13; D gene: -; clone size: few
CDR3 protein: CASSSPRLAVLQGQFF; CDR3 DNA: TGCGCCAGCAGCTCGCCCCGACTAGCGGTCCTACAGGGGCAGTTCTTC; V gene: TRBV5-1; J gene: TRBJ2-1; CDR3 length: 16; D gene: TRBD2; clone size: -
CDR3 protein: CASSLGGGEAFF; CDR3 DNA: TGTGCCAGCAGCTTAGGAGGGGGTGAAGCTTTCTTT; V gene: TRBV13; J gene: TRBJ1-1; CDR3 length: 12; D gene: -; clone size: -
CDR3 protein: CASSVRDINQPQHF; CDR3 DNA: TGTGCCAGTAGCGTCCGGGACATAAATCAGCCCCAGCATTTT; V gene: TRBV19; J gene: TRBJ1-5; CDR3 length: 14; D gene: -; clone size: -
CDR3 protein: CASSLARNQPQHF; CDR3 DNA: TGTGCCAGCAGTTTAGCCAGGAATCAGCCCCAGCATTTT; V gene: TRBV27; J gene: TRBJ1-5; CDR3 length: 13; D gene: -; clone size: -
CDR3 protein: CASSLWLDLGDTQYF; CDR3 DNA: TGTGCCAGCAGCTTATGGTTGGACTTAGGGGATACGCAGTATTTT; V gene: TRBV7-2; J gene: TRBJ2-3; CDR3 length: 15; D gene: -; clone size: -
CDR3 protein: CASSIVSGNNQPQHF; CDR3 DNA: TGTGCCAGTAGTATAGTATCGGGTAACAATCAGCCCCAGCATTTT; V gene: TRBV19; J gene: TRBJ1-5; CDR3 length: 15; D gene: -; clone size: -
CDR3 protein: CATSESRMPLETQHF; CDR3 DNA: TGTGCCACCAGCGAATCCCGGATGCCCTTGGAGACCCAGCATTTT; V gene: TRBV15; J gene: TRBJ1-5; CDR3 length: 15; D gene: -; clone size: -
CDR3 protein: CASSQDLGTYGYTF; CDR3 DNA: TGCGCCAGCAGCCAAGATCTAGGTACCTATGGCTACACCTTC; V gene: TRBV4-3; J gene: TRBJ1-2; CDR3 length: 14; D gene: -; clone size: -
CDR3 protein: CASSGTEFYTEAFF; CDR3 DNA: TGTGCCAGCAGCGGGACAGAATTTTACACTGAAGCTTTCTTT; V gene: TRBV9; J gene: TRBJ1-1; CDR3 length: 14; D gene: -; clone size: once
CDR3 protein: CASSLSSRGGPLNEQFF; CDR3 DNA: TGTGCCAGCAGTTTATCGTCGCGGGGGGGCCCGTTGAATGAGCAGTTCTTC; V gene: TRBV27; J gene: TRBJ2-1; CDR3 length: 17; D gene: TRBD2; clone size: -
CDR3 protein: CASSPPLRGARSLNTEAFF; CDR3 DNA: TGCGCCAGCAGCCCCCCCCTTAGGGGGGCTCGTTCTTTGAACACTGAAGCTTTCTTT; V gene: TRBV4-1; J gene: TRBJ1-1; CDR3 length: 19; D gene: -; clone size: once
CDR3 protein: CASSESVIRDDATYGYTF; CDR3 DNA: TGTGCCAGCAGTGAAAGCGTAATTCGGGACGACGCAACCTATGGCTACACCTTC; V gene: TRBV2; J gene: TRBJ1-2; CDR3 length: 18; D gene: -; clone size: -
CDR3 protein: CATSEGVNTEAFF; CDR3 DNA: TGTGCCACCAGTGAGGGAGTGAACACTGAAGCTTTCTTT; V gene: TRBV15; J gene: TRBJ1-1; CDR3 length: 13; D gene: -; clone size: -
CDR3 protein: CASSLVGQGYEQYF; CDR3 DNA: TGTGCCAGCAGCTTAGTAGGGCAGGGGTACGAGCAGTACTTC; V gene: TRBV7-8; J gene: TRBJ2-7; CDR3 length: 14; D gene: -; clone size: -
CDR3 protein: CASTVMNSPLHF; CDR3 DNA: TGTGCCAGCACAGTAATGAATTCACCCCTCCACTTT; V gene: TRBV13; J gene: TRBJ1-6; CDR3 length: 12; D gene: -; clone size: -
CDR3 protein: CASSGLGGYTF; CDR3 DNA: TGTGCCAGCAGCGGCCTCGGGGGCTACACCTTC; V gene: TRBV9; J gene: TRBJ1-2; CDR3 length: 11; D gene: -; clone size: few
CDR3 protein: CASSQEGRGATNEKLFF; CDR3 DNA: TGCGCCAGCAGCCAAGAGGGCAGGGGGGCAACTAATGAAAAACTGTTTTTT; V gene: TRBV4-3; J gene: TRBJ1-4; CDR3 length: 17; D gene: TRBD1; clone size: -
CDR3 protein: CAWSVGSYEQYF; CDR3 DNA: TGTGCCTGGAGTGTAGGGAGCTACGAGCAGTACTTC; V gene: TRBV30; J gene: TRBJ2-7; CDR3 length: 12; D gene: -; clone size: -
CDR3 protein: CASSPIGQETQYF; CDR3 DNA: TGTGCCAGCAGCCCGATTGGCCAAGAGACCCAGTACTTC; V gene: TRBV27; J gene: TRBJ2-5; CDR3 length: 13; D gene: -; clone size: -
CDR3 protein: CASSYSSGSSYNEQFF; CDR3 DNA: TGTGCCAGCAGTTACAGTAGCGGGAGCTCCTACAATGAGCAGTTCTTC; V gene: TRBV6-5; J gene: TRBJ2-1; CDR3 length: 16; D gene: TRBD2; clone size: -
CDR3 protein: CASSLVGTDTQYF; CDR3 DNA: TGTGCCAGCAGTTTAGTGGGCACAGATACGCAGTATTTT; V gene: TRBV6-5; J gene: TRBJ2-3; CDR3 length: 13; D gene: -; clone size: -
CDR3 protein: CASSLPLTF; CDR3 DNA: TGTGCCAGCAGTTTACCCCTCACCTTC; V gene: TRBV28; J gene: TRBJ1-2; CDR3 length: 9; D gene: -; clone size: -
CDR3 protein: CASMMTRSNQETQYF; CDR3 DNA: TGTGCCAGCATGATGACCAGATCAAACCAAGAGACCCAGTACTTC; V gene: TRBV6-1; J gene: TRBJ2-5; CDR3 length: 15; D gene: -; clone size: -